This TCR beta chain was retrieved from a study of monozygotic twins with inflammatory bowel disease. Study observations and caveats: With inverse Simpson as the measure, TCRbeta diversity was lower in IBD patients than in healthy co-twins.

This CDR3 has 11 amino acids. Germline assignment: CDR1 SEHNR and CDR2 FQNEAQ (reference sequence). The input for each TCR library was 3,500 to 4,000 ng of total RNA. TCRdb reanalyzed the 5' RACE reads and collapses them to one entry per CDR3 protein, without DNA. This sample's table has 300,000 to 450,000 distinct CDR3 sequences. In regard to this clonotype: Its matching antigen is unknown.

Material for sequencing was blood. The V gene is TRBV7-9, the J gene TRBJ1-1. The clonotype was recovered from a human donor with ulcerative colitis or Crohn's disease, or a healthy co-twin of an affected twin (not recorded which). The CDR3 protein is CASSWNTEAFF.